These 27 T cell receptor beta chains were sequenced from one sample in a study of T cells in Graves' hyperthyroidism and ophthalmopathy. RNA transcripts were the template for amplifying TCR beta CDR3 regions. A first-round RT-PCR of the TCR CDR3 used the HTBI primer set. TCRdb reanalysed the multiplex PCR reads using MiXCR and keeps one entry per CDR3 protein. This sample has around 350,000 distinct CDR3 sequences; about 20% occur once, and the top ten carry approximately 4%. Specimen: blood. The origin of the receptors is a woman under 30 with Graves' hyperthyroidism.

CDR3 in amino acids: CASGGGTFSYEQYF. The DNA for the CDR3 is TGTGCCAGCGGGGGGGGGACTTTCTCCTACGAGCAGTACTTC. This chain links TRBV3-1 with TRBJ2-7; 7 nucleotides agree with TRBD2. This CDR3 region has 14 residues. Unmatched junction bases numbered 7, after V lost 8 bases and J lost 0 bases. The germline V gene encodes CDR1 LGHDT and CDR2 YNNKEL (reference sequence).

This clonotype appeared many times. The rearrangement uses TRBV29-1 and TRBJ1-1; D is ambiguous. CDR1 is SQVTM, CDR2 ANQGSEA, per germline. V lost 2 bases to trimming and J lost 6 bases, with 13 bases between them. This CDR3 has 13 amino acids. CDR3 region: CSVESPPGSEAFF. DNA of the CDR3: TGCAGCGTTGAAAGCCCCCCTGGTTCTGAAGCTTTCTTT.

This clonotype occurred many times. Written as DNA, the CDR3 is TGTGCCAGCAGCGAGAGGACAGGGACTAAAAACATTCAGTACTTC. Its protein product is CASSERTGTKNIQYF. The chain has TRBV2 and TRBJ2-4, with TRBD1 identical over 8 bases. The V gene end was trimmed by 6 bases and the J gene end by 4 bases; junction bases not matched to a gene: 8. The CDR3 runs to 15 residues. The germline CDR1 and CDR2 sequences are SNHLY and FYNNEI.

The CDR3 DNA reads TGCAGCGTTGAAATCAGTAGCGGGGGGGCCATAGAGACCCAGTACTTC. Translating gives CSVEISSGGAIETQYF. This chain uses TRBV29-1 with TRBJ2-5, with TRBD2 matching over 11 bases. The junction had 9 bases not matched to a gene; V was cut back by 2 bases and J by 4 bases. The CDR3 spans 16 residues. Germline CDR1 SQVTM, CDR2 ANQGSEA.

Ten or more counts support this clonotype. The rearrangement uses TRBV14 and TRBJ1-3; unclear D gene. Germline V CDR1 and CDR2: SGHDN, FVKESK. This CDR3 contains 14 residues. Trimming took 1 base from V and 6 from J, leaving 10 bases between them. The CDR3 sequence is CASSQASTVNTIYF. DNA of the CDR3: TGTGCCAGCAGCCAAGCGTCCACGGTAAACACCATATATTTT. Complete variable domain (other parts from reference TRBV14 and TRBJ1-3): EAGVTQFPSHSVIEKGQTVTLRCDPISGHDNLYWYRRVMGKEIKFLLHFVKESKQDESGMPNNRFLAERTGGTYSTLKVQPAELEDSGVYFCASSQASTVNTIYFGEGSWLTVV.

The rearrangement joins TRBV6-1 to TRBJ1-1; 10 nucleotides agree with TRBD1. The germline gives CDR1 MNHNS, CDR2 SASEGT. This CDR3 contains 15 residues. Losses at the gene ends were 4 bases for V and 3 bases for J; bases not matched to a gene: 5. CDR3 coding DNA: TGTGCCAGCAGTGCCGGGACAGGGGCTGACACTGAAGCTTTCTTT. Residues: CASSAGTGADTEAFF.

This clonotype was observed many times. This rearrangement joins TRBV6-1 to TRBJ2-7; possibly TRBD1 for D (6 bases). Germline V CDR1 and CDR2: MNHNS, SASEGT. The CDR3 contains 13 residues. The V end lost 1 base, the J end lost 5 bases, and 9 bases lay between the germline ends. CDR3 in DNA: TGTGCCAGCAGTGAAGACAGGGAAAACGAGCAGTACTTC. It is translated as CASSEDRENEQYF.

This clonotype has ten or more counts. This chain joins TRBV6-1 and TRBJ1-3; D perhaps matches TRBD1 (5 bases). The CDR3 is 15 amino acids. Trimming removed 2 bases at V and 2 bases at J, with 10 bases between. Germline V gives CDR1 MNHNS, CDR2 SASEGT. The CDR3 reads CASSEQGLPGNTIYF. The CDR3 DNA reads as TGTGCCAGCAGTGAACAGGGTCTGCCTGGAAACACCATATATTTT.

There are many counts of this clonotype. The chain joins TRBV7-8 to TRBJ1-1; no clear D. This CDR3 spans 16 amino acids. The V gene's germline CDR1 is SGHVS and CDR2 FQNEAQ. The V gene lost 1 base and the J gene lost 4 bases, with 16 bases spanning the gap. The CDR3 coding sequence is TGTGCCAGCAGCTTAGGGCCTTGGCCTCCGGTCACTGAAGCTTTCTTT. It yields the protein CASSLGPWPPVTEAFF.

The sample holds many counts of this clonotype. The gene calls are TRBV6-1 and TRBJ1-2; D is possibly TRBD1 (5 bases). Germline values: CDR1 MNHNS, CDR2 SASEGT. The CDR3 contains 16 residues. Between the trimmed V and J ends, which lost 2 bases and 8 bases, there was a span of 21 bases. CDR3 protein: CASSEFSGRDRSGYTF. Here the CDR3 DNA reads TGTGCCAGCAGTGAATTTTCGGGCCGGGACCGTTCCGGCTACACCTTC.

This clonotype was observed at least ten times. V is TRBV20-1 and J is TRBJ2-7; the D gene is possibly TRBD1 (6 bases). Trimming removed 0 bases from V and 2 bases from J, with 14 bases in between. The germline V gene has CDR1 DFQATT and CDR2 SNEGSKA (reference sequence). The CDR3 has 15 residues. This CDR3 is CSARDSGTPTYEQYF. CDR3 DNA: TGCAGTGCTAGAGATTCCGGGACACCAACCTACGAGCAGTACTTC.

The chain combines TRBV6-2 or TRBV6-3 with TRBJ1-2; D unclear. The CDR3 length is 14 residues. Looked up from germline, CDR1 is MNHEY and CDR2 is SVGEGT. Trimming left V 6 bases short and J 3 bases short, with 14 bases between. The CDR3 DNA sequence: TGTGCCAGCAGCCCACGCAGCCGCTACTATGGCTACACCTTC. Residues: CASSPRSRYYGYTF.

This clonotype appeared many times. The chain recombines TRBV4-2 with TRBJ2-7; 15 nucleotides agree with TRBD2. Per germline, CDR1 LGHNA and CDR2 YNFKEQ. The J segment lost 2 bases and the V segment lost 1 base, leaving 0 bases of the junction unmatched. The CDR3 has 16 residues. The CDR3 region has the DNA TGTGCCAGCAGCCAAGGGACTAGCGGGGGGGCCTACGAGCAGTACTTC. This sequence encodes CASSQGTSGGAYEQYF.

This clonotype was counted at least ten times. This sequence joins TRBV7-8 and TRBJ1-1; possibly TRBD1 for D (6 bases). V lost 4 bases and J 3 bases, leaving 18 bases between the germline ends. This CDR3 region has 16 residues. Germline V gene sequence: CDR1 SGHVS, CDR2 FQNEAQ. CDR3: CASSSSLGHRDTEAFF. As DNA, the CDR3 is TGTGCCAGCAGCTCCTCCCTGGGACACCGAGACACTGAAGCTTTCTTT.

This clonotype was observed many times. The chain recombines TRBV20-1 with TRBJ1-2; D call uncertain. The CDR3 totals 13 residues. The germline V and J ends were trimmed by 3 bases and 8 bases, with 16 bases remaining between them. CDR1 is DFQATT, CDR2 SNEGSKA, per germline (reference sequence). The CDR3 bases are TGCAGTGCTAGTCTAACTGACTATGAGGGCTACACCTTC. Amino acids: CSASLTDYEGYTF.

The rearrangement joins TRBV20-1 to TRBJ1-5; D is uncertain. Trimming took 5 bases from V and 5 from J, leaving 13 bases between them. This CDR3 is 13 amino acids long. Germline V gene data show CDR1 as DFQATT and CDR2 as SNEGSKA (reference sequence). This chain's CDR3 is CSAGPEVDQPQHF. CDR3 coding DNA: TGCAGTGCTGGTCCGGAGGTCGATCAGCCCCAGCATTTT.

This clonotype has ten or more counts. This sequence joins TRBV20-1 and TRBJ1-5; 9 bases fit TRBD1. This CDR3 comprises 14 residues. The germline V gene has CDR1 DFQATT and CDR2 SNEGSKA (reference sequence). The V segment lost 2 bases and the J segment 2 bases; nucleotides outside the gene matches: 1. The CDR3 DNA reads TGCAGTGCTAGAAGGACAGGGGGCAATCAGCCCCAGCATTTT. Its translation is CSARRTGGNQPQHF.

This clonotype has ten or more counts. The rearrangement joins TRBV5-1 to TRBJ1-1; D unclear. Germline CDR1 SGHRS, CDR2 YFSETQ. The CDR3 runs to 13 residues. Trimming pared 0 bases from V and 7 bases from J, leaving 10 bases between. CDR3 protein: CASSLEFAYEAFF. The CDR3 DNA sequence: TGCGCCAGCAGCTTGGAGTTTGCCTATGAAGCTTTCTTT.

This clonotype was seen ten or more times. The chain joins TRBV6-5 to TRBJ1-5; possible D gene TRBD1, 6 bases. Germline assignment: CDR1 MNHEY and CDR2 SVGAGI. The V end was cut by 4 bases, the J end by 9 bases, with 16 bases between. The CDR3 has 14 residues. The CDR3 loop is CASSLTGNTGPQHF. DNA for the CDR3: TGTGCCAGCAGTTTAACAGGGAACACTGGGCCCCAGCATTTT.

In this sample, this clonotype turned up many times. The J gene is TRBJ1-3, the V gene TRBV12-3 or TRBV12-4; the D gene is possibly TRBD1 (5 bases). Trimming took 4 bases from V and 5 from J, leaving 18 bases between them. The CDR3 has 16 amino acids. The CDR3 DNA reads TGTGCCAGCAGTTCGAGCTACAGGCCTAAACGAAACACCATATATTTT. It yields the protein CASSSSYRPKRNTIYF.

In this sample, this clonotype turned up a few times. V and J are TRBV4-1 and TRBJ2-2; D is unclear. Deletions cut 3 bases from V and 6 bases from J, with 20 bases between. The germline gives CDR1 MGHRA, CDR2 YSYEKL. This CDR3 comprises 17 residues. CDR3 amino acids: CASSHRSGPTYAGELFF. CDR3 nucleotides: TGCGCCAGCAGCCACCGCTCAGGTCCTACTTACGCCGGGGAGCTGTTTTTT.

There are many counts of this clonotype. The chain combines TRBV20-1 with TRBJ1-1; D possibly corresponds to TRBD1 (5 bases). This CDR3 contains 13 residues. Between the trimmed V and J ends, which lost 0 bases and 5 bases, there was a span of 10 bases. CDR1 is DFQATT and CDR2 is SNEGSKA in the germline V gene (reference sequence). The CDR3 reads CSARDGARTEAFF. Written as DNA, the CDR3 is TGCAGTGCTAGAGATGGGGCACGAACTGAAGCTTTCTTT.

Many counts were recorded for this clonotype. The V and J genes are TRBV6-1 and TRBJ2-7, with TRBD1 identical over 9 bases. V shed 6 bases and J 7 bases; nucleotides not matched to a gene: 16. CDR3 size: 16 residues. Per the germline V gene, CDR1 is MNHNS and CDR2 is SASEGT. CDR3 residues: CASSLLPGQGLREQYF. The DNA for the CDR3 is TGTGCCAGCAGCCTGCTTCCGGGACAGGGATTGAGGGAGCAGTACTTC.

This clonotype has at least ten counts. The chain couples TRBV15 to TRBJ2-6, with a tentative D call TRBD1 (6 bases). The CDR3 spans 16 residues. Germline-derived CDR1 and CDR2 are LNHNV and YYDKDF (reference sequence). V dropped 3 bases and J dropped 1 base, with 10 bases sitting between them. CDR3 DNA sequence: TGTGCCACCAGCAGGGCTACAGGGTCTGGGGCCAACGTCCTGACTTTC. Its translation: CATSRATGSGANVLTF.

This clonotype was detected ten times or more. CDR3 sequence: CASSLARGAGYTF. CDR3 nucleotide sequence: TGTGCCAGCAGCTTAGCGCGAGGTGCGGGCTACACCTTC. The chain joins TRBV7-2 to TRBJ1-2; D remains unclear. This CDR3 spans 13 amino acids. V was pared by 0 bases and J by 8 bases, with 10 bases between. Germline V gene sequence: CDR1 SGHTA, CDR2 FQGNSA.

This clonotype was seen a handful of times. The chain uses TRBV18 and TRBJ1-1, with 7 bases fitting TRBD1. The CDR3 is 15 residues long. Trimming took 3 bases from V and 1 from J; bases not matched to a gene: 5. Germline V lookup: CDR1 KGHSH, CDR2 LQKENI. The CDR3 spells CASSPLTGRNTEAFF. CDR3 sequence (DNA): TGTGCCAGCTCACCCCTGACAGGGAGGAACACTGAAGCTTTCTTT.

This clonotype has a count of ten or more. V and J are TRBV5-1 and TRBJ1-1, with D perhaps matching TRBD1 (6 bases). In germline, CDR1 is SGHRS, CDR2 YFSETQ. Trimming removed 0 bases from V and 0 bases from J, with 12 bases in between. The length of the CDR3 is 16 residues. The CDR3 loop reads CASSLVARQVNTEAFF. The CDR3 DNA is TGCGCCAGCAGCTTGGTGGCGAGACAGGTGAACACTGAAGCTTTCTTT.